This entry is about one T cell receptor (beta chain). No antigen is known for it. This sample was taken from a study of CXCR3-negative and CXCR3-positive naive CD8 T cells. With UMI labels, 5' RACE was used to prepare the TRB cDNA libraries. TCRdb re-called the 5' RACE reads and catalogs CDR3 proteins one per entry, DNA excluded. This sample's clone table lists fewer than 90,000 distinct CDR3 sequences. General study results and limits: CXCR3-expressing naive cells carried TRB CDR3s more hydrophobic than those of CXCR3-negative naive cells. Partially decreased CXCR3 expression was recorded after cryopreservation, and fresh PBMCs were used in most assays.

This CDR3 has 14 residues. The germline V gene has CDR1 MNHEY and CDR2 SVGAGI. Input material: naive CXCR3+ CD8+ T cells from blood. Subset here: CD45RO-CCR7+CD27+CD95- naive CD8+ T cells expressing CXCR3 (TNR3+). The V call is TRBV6-5, the J call TRBJ2-3; TCRdb returns TRBD2, unconfirmable since there is no DNA. The sequence was obtained from a human donor in good health. Some clones in this sample may be carry-over from other donors' samples. CDR3 in amino acids: CASSSHPRADTQYF.